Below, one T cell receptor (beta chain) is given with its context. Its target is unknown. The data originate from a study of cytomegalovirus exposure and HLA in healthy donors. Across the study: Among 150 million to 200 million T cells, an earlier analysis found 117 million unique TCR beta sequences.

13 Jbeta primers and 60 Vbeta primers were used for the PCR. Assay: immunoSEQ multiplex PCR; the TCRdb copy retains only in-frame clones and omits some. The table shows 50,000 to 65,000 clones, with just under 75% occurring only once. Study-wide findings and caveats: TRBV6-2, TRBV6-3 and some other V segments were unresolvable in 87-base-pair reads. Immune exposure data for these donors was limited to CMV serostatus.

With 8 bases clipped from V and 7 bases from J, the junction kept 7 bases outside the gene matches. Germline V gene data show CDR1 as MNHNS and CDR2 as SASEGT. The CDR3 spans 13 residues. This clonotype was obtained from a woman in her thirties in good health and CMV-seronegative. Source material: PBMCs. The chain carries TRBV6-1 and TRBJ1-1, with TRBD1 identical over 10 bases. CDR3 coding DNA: TGTGCCAGCTTGGACAGGGGGGCCGTTGAAGCTTTCTTT. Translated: CASLDRGAVEAFF.